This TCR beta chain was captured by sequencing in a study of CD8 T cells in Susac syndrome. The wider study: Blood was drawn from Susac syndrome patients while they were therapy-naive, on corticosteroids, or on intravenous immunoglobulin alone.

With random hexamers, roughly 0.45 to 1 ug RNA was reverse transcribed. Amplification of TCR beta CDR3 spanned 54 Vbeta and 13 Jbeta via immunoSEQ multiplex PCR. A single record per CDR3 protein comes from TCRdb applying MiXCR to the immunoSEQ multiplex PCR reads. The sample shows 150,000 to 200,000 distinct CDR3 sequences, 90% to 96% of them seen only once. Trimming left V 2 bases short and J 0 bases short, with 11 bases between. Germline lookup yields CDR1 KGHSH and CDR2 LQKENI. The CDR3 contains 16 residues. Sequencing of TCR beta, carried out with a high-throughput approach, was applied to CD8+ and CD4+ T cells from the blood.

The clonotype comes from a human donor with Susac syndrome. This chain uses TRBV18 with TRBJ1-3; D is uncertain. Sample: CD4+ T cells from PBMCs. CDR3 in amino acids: CASSPELDHSGNTIYF. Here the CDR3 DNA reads TGTGCCAGCTCACCAGAACTGGATCACTCTGGAAACACCATATATTTT.